The 25 T cell receptor beta chains presented below share a single source sample, sequenced in a study of T cell responses to AZD1222 COVID-19 vaccine. The method was immunoSEQ multiplex PCR; TCRdb's version includes in-frame clones alone and lacks a portion of them. The data contain over 130,000 clones, about 93% of them singletons. The source was peripheral blood, collected on day 0 of AZD1222 vaccination. The receptor set was obtained from an adult in good health.

The CDR3 protein is CASTVTGSPNTEAFF. The CDR3 coding sequence is TGCGCCAGCACCGTGACAGGGTCTCCGAACACTGAAGCTTTCTTT. V usage is TRBV5-1 and J usage is TRBJ1-1; 7 bases agree with TRBD1. This CDR3 region has 15 residues. V dropped 6 bases and J dropped 1; count of bases not matched to a gene: 9. Germline V CDR1 and CDR2: SGHRS, YFSETQ.

The genes are TRBV6-2 or TRBV6-3 and TRBJ2-7, with D unclear. The germline V and J ends were trimmed by 0 bases and 2 bases, with 5 bases remaining between them. Germline CDR1 and CDR2: MNHEY and SVGEGT. The length of the CDR3 is 13 residues. CDR3 sequence: CASSYSEAYEQYV. The CDR3, as DNA: TGTGCCAGCAGTTACTCAGAAGCCTACGAGCAGTACGTC.

The CDR3 sequence: CASSFRAGNGYTF. The CDR3 DNA reads TGTGCCAGCAGTTTTCGGGCAGGGAATGGCTACACCTTC. The chain links TRBV27 to TRBJ1-2; D might be TRBD1 (5 bases). V was clipped by 3 bases and J by 6 bases, with 11 bases between them. Germline lookup yields CDR1 MNHEY and CDR2 SMNVEV (reference sequence). CDR3 length: 13 amino acids.

This chain connects TRBV18 to TRBJ1-4; no definite D call. The V end lost 5 bases, the J end lost 0 bases, and 7 bases lay between the germline ends. This CDR3 has 14 amino acids. The germline gives CDR1 KGHSH, CDR2 LQKENI. The CDR3 reads CASSRTATNEKLFF. DNA for the CDR3: TGTGCCAGCTCAAGGACTGCAACTAATGAAAAACTGTTTTTT.

The CDR3 DNA sequence: TGTGCCAGCAGCACGCGGAGGAAGACAGGGTGTAGCGGGAACGAGCAGTACGTC. Residues: CASSTRRKTGCSGNEQYV. The gene calls are TRBV21-1 and TRBJ2-7; TRBD2, the D gene given by the table, was not confirmed from the DNA. TRBV21-1 is annotated as a pseudogene. The CDR3 has 18 residues.

The chain carries TRBV7-6 and TRBJ1-5; D gene unclear. V was trimmed by 0 bases and J by 0 bases, leaving 15 bases between them. CDR3 length equals 18 residues. Per germline, CDR1 SGHVS and CDR2 FNYEAQ. This CDR3 reads CASSLARPGLYSNQPQHF. In DNA, the CDR3 is TGTGCCAGCAGCTTAGCTCGGCCAGGCCTTTATAGCAATCAGCCCCAGCATTTT.

V usage is TRBV5-8 and J usage is TRBJ1-1, with TRBD1 matching 9 bases. The CDR3 runs to 18 residues. Germline V gene data show CDR1 as SGHTS and CDR2 as YDEGEE. The V segment lost 1 base and the J segment 2 bases; nucleotides outside the gene matches: 12. The CDR3 DNA sequence: TGTGCCAGCAGCTTGAGGGTAGGGACAGGGAGATTTAACACTGAAGCTTTCTTT. It codes for CASSLRVGTGRFNTEAFF.

The chain recombines TRBV21-1 with TRBJ2-7; the table's TRBD1 call for D was not verified on the DNA. TRBV21-1 is termed a pseudogene. This CDR3 region has 14 residues. The CDR3 coding sequence is TGTGCCAGCAGCAAAGCGCACAGGGCCTACGAGCAGTACGTC. Its protein product is CASSKAHRAYEQYV.

The genes are TRBV19 and TRBJ1-1; D ambiguous. The germline V and J ends were trimmed by 9 bases and 0 bases, with 11 bases remaining between them. Germline CDR1 LNHDA, CDR2 SQIVND (reference sequence). The CDR3 loop spans 13 amino acids. CDR3 coding DNA: TGTGCCAGCGCCACGGCTCTGAACACTGAAGCTTTCTTT. This translates into CASATALNTEAFF.

CDR3 DNA sequence: TGTGCCAGCTCTTCAGGGAGCGGTCGGGGCTACACCTTC. This encodes CASSSGSGRGYTF. V usage is TRBV6-5 and J usage is TRBJ1-2, with a possible D match to TRBD1 (5 bases). The germline gives CDR1 MNHEY, CDR2 SVGAGI. Trimming pared 8 bases from V and 8 bases from J, leaving 18 bases between. The CDR3 is 13 residues long.

The chain is built from TRBV28 and TRBJ1-4; the D gene is possibly TRBD1 (5 bases). Trimming shortened V by 4 bases and J by 15 bases, and 27 bases separated the two germline ends. From germline, CDR1 is MDHEN and CDR2 SYDVKM. The length of the CDR3 is 16 residues. The CDR3 DNA is TGTGCCAGCAGTTCACCCGTTCGAGGGGCCGGCTCCGAGGTGTTTTTT. It encodes CASSSPVRGAGSEVFF.

This clone is a singleton in its sample. V and J are TRBV18 and TRBJ2-1; the D is unclear. Germline-derived CDR1 and CDR2 are KGHSH and LQKENI. V lost 6 bases, J lost 7 bases, and 19 bases lay in between. This CDR3 region has 15 residues. CDR3 DNA: TGTGCCAGCTCCTGGTGGAGTCTCTTGAGTAATGAGCAGTTCTTC. This sequence encodes CASSWWSLLSNEQFF.

This chain joins TRBV5-6 and TRBJ1-2, with a tentative D call TRBD1 (6 bases). The germline V and J ends were trimmed by 2 bases and 7 bases, with 12 bases remaining between them. CDR3 length: 13 residues. Looked up from germline, CDR1 is SGHDT and CDR2 is YYEEEE. In nucleotides, the CDR3 is TGTGCCAGCAGCTTTAGCAGGGGAAGTGGCTACACCTTC. Residues: CASSFSRGSGYTF.

The rearrangement joins TRBV5-1 to TRBJ2-5, with D perhaps TRBD2 (6 bases). Between the trimmed V and J ends, which lost 0 bases and 4 bases, there was a span of 10 bases. Germline CDR1 SGHRS, CDR2 YFSETQ. The CDR3 runs 14 residues. CDR3 region: CASSLAGVGETQYF. In nucleotides, the CDR3 is TGCGCCAGCAGCTTGGCGGGGGTCGGAGAGACCCAGTACTTC. Filled out from reference TRBV5-1 and TRBJ2-5, the complete variable domain reads KAGVTQTPRYLIKTRGQQVTLSCSPISGHRSVSWYQQTPGQGLQFLFEYFSETQRNKGNFPGRFSGRQFSNSRSEMNVSTLELGDSALYLCASSLAGVGETQYFGPGTRLLVL.

The chain recombines TRBV5-5 with TRBJ1-5; D gene unclear. The germline V and J ends were trimmed by 0 bases and 5 bases, with 9 bases remaining between them. The CDR3 loop spans 14 amino acids. Germline V CDR1 and CDR2: SGHKS, YYEKEE (reference sequence). The CDR3 protein is CASSLGHADQPQHF. The CDR3 DNA is TGTGCCAGCAGCTTGGGGCACGCCGATCAGCCCCAGCATTTT.

A note on this clone: Other DNA sequences from this sample encode an identical CDR3 as well. The rearrangement links TRBV19 to TRBJ1-1; D is unclear. The V and J ends lost 1 base and 2 bases respectively, with 5 bases between them. Germline V gives CDR1 LNHDA, CDR2 SQIVND (reference sequence). This CDR3 region has 13 residues. CDR3 in amino acids: CASSIGGNTEAFF. The CDR3 DNA reads TGTGCCAGTAGTATAGGGGGTAACACTGAAGCTTTCTTT.

This sequence joins TRBV7-8 and TRBJ2-7; D unclear. V was pared by 2 bases and J by 1 base, with 21 bases between. CDR1 and CDR2 (germline): SGHVS, FQNEAQ. The CDR3 sequence is 18 residues long. The CDR3 loop reads CASSLPPPLLGSSYEQYV. CDR3 nucleotide sequence: TGTGCCAGCAGCTTACCTCCACCATTACTGGGCTCGTCCTACGAGCAGTACGTC.

The chain recombines TRBV5-1 with TRBJ1-1; tentatively, D is TRBD1 (6 bases). Trimming cost V 4 bases and J 3 bases, with 13 bases left between them. Looked up from germline, CDR1 is SGHRS and CDR2 is YFSETQ. The CDR3 has 14 residues. CDR3 DNA sequence: TGCGCCAGCAGCCCACAGGGCCAGGACACTGAAGCTTTCTTT. Translation gives CASSPQGQDTEAFF. The full variable domain, completed using reference TRBV5-1 and TRBJ1-1, is KAGVTQTPRYLIKTRGQQVTLSCSPISGHRSVSWYQQTPGQGLQFLFEYFSETQRNKGNFPGRFSGRQFSNSRSEMNVSTLELGDSALYLCASSPQGQDTEAFFGQGTRLTVV.

The J gene is TRBJ1-2, the V gene TRBV2; D call uncertain. Germline V CDR1 and CDR2: SNHLY, FYNNEI. V was cut by 0 bases and J by 1 base, with 9 bases left in between. The CDR3 extends over 15 amino acids. Written as DNA, the CDR3 is TGTGCCAGCAGTGAAGCGGCGAGGGTTAACTATGGCTACACCTTC. This sequence encodes CASSEAARVNYGYTF.

The CDR3 protein is CASSFHRVGETQYF. As DNA, the CDR3 is TGTGCCAGCAGCTTTCACAGGGTCGGGGAGACCCAGTACTTC. This chain uses TRBV7-2 with TRBJ2-5, with D perhaps TRBD1 (6 bases). Germline CDR1 is SGHTA and CDR2 is FQGNSA. V lost 3 bases, J lost 5 bases, and 13 bases lay in between. The CDR3 runs to 14 residues. Drawing the rest from reference TRBV7-2 and TRBJ2-5, the complete variable domain is GAGVSQSPSNKVTEKGKDVELRCDPISGHTALYWYRQSLGQGLEFLIYFQGNSAPDKSGLPSDRFSAERTGGSVSTLTIQRTQQEDSAVYLCASSFHRVGETQYFGPGTRLLVL.

A few counts support this clone. The V gene is TRBV28, the J gene TRBJ2-5; the match to TRBD2 covers 14 bases. The length of the CDR3 is 17 residues. After removal of 3 bases from V and 2 bases from J, the junction contained 5 bases not matched to a gene. Per germline, CDR1 MDHEN and CDR2 SYDVKM. CDR3 DNA sequence: TGTGCCAGCAGTTTTGAGACTAGCGGGGGGGATCAAGAGACCCAGTACTTC. Protein product: CASSFETSGGDQETQYF.

The rearrangement joins TRBV15 to TRBJ2-5; D gene ambiguous. CDR3 size: 13 residues. Germline CDR1 is LNHNV and CDR2 is YYDKDF (reference sequence). Trimming pared 1 base from V and 5 bases from J, leaving 8 bases between. Here the CDR3 DNA reads TGTGCCACCAGCAGAGGACTTGAGGAGACCCAGTACTTC. It encodes CATSRGLEETQYF. Supplemented by reference TRBV15 and TRBJ2-5, the full variable domain reads DAMVIQNPRYQVTQFGKPVTLSCSQTLNHNVMYWYQQKSSQAPKLLFHYYDKDFNNEADTPDNFQSRRPNTSFCFLDIRSPGLGDTAMYLCATSRGLEETQYFGPGTRLLVL.

The gene calls are TRBV5-6 and TRBJ1-2; TRBD1 is a possible D gene (6 bases). The V end lost 2 bases, the J end lost 2 bases, and 7 bases lay between the germline ends. The germline V gene has CDR1 SGHDT and CDR2 YYEEEE. This CDR3 has 13 residues. CDR3 sequence (DNA): TGTGCCAGCAGCTTTACAGGGAACTATGGCTACACCTTC. Protein product: CASSFTGNYGYTF.

This sequence joins TRBV4-1 and TRBJ2-3; D is undetermined. The germline CDR1 and CDR2 sequences are MGHRA and YSYEKL. CDR3 length equals 12 residues. Trimming shortened V by 0 bases and J by 8 bases, and 6 bases separated the two germline ends. The CDR3 DNA reads TGCGCCAGCAGCCAAGAGTCTACTACGCAGTATTTT. It specifies CASSQESTTQYF.

The rearrangement links TRBV5-1 to TRBJ1-3; no clear D gene. The V end was cut by 3 bases, the J end by 0 bases, with 13 bases between. CDR1 is SGHRS and CDR2 is YFSETQ in the germline V gene. The CDR3 length is 16 residues. CDR3 coding DNA: TGCGCCAGCAGCTGGACCACAGAGGGCTCTGGAAACACCATATATTTT. It specifies CASSWTTEGSGNTIYF.